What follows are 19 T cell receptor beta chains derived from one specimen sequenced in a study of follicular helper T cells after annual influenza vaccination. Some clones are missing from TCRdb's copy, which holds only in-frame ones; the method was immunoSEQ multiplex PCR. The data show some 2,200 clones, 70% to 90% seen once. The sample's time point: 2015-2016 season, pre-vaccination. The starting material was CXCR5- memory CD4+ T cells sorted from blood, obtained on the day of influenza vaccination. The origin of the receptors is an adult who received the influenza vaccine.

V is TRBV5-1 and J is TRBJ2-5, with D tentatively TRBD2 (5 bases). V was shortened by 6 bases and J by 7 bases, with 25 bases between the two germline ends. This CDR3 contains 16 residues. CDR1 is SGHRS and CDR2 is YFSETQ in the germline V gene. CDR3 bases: TGCGCCAGCACCTTTCACCCCGGACTGGATCGTGGGACCCAGTACTTC. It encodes CASTFHPGLDRGTQYF.

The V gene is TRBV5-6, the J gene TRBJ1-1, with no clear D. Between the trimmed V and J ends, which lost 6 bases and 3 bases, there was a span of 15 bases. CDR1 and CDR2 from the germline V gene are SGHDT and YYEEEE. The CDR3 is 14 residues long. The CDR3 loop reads CASNTRERDTEAFF. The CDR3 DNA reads TGTGCCAGCAATACTAGGGAACGAGACACTGAAGCTTTCTTT. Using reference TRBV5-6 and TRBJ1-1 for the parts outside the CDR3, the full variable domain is DAGVTQSPTHLIKTRGQQVTLRCSPKSGHDTVSWYQQALGQGPQFIFQYYEEEERQRGNFPDRFSGHQFPNYSSELNVNALLLGDSALYLCASNTRERDTEAFFGQGTRLTVV.

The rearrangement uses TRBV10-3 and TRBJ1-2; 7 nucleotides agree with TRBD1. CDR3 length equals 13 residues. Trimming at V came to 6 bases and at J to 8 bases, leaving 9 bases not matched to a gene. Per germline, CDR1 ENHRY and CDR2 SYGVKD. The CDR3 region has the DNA TGTGCCATCAGCAAGACAGGGTCAGACGGCTACACCTTC. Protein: CAISKTGSDGYTF.

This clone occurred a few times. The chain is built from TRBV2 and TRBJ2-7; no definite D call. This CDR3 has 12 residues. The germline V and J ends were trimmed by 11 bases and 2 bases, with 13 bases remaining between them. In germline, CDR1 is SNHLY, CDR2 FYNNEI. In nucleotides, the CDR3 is TGTGCCGGCGCCGGACGGACCTACGAGCAGTACTTC. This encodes CAGAGRTYEQYF.

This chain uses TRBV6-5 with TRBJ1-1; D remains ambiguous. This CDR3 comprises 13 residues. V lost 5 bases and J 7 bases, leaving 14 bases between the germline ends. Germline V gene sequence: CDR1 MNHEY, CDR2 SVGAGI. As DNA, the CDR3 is TGTGCCAGCAGTAAAGGCCGAACCGGTGAAGCTTTCTTT. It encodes CASSKGRTGEAFF.

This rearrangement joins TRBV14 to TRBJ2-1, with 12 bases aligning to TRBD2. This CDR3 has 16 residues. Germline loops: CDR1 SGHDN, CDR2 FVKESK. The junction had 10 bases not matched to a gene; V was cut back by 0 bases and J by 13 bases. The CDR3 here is CASSQEAASGRARQFF. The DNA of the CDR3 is TGTGCCAGCAGCCAAGAAGCGGCTAGCGGGAGGGCCCGTCAGTTCTTC.

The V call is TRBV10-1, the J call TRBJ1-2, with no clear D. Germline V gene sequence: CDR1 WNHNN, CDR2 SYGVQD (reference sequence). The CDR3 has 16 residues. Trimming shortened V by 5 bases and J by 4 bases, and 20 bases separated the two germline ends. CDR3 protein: CASSPMISRKTYGYTF. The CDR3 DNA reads TGCGCCAGCAGTCCTATGATATCGCGAAAGACCTATGGCTACACCTTC.

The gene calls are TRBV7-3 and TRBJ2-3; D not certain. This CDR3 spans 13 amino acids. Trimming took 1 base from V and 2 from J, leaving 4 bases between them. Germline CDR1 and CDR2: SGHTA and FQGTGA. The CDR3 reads CASSLSATDTQYF. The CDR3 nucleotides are TGTGCCAGCAGCTTAAGTGCCACAGATACGCAGTATTTT.

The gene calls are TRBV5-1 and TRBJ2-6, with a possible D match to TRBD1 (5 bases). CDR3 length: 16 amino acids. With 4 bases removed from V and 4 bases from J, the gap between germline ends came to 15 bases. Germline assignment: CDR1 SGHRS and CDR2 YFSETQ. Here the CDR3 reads CASSTGRHRGANVLTF. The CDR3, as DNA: TGCGCCAGCAGCACCGGACGGCACAGGGGGGCCAACGTCCTGACTTTC.

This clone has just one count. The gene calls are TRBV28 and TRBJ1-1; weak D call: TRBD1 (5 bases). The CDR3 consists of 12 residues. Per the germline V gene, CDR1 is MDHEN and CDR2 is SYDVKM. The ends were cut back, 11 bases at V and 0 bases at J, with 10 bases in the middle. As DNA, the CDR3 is TGTGCCGGGGGGTCTATGAACACTGAAGCTTTCTTT. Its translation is CAGGSMNTEAFF. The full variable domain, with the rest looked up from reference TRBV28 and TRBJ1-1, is DVKVTQSSRYLVKRTGEKVFLECVQDMDHENMFWYRQDPGLGLRLIYFSYDVKMKEKGDIPEGYSVSREKKERFSLILESASTNQTSMYLCAGGSMNTEAFFGQGTRLTVV.

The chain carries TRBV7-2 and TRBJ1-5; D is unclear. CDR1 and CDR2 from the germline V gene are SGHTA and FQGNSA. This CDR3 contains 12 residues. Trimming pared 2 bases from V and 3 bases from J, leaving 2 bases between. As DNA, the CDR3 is TGTGCCAGCAGCTTAAACAATCAGCCCCAGCATTTT. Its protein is CASSLNNQPQHF.

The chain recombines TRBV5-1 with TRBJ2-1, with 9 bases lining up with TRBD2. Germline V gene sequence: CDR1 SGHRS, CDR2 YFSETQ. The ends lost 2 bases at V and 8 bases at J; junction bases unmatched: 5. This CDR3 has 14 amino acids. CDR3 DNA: TGCGCCAGCAGCTTTAGCGGGAGCCCCGATGAGCAGTTCTTC. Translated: CASSFSGSPDEQFF.

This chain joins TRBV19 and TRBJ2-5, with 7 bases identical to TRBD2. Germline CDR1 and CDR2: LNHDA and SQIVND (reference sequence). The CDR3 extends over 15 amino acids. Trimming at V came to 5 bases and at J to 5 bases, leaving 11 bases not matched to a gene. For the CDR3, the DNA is TGTGCCAGTAGTGCAACCGGGCCCGGGAGGGAGACCCAGTACTTC. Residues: CASSATGPGRETQYF.

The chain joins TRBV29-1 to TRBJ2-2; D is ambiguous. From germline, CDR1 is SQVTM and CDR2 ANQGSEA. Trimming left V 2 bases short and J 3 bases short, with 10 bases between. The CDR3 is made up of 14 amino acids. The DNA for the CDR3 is TGCAGCGTTGAAAAGGTCACCGACACCGGGGAGCTGTTTTTT. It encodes CSVEKVTDTGELFF.

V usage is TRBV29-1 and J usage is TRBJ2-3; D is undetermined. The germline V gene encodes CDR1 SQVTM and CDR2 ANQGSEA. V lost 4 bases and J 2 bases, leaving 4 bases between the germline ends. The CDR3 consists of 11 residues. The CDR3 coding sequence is TGCAGCGTTGTTAACACAGATACGCAGTATTTT. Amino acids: CSVVNTDTQYF.

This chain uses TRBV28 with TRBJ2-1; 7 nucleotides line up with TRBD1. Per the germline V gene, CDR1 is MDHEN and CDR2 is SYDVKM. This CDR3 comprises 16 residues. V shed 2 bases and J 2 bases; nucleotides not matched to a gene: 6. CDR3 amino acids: CASSLPITGAYNEQFF. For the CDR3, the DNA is TGTGCCAGCAGTTTACCTATAACAGGGGCCTACAATGAGCAGTTCTTC.

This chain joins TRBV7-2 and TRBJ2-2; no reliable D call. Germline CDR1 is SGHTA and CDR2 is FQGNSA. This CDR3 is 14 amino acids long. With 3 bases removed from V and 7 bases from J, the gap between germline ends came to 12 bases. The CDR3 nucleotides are TGTGCCAGCAGCTTGACGGGTACGATCGGGGAGCTGTTTTTT. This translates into CASSLTGTIGELFF.

CDR3: CASSLHRGTGELFF. The CDR3 DNA follows: TGTGCCAGCAGCTTGCACAGGGGCACCGGGGAGCTGTTTTTT. The chain is built from TRBV4-2 and TRBJ2-2, with TRBD1 identical over 7 bases. V gave up 5 bases and J gave up 4 bases; unmatched junction bases: 4. Germline CDR1 and CDR2: LGHNA and YNFKEQ. The CDR3 has 14 residues.

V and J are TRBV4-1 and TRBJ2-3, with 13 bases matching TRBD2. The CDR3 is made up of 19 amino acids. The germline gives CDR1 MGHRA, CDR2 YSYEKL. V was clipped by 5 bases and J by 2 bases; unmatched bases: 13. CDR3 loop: CASSSRPGGTSGDTDTQYF. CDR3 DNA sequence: TGCGCCAGCAGCTCCCGCCCTGGAGGGACTAGCGGGGACACAGATACGCAGTATTTT.